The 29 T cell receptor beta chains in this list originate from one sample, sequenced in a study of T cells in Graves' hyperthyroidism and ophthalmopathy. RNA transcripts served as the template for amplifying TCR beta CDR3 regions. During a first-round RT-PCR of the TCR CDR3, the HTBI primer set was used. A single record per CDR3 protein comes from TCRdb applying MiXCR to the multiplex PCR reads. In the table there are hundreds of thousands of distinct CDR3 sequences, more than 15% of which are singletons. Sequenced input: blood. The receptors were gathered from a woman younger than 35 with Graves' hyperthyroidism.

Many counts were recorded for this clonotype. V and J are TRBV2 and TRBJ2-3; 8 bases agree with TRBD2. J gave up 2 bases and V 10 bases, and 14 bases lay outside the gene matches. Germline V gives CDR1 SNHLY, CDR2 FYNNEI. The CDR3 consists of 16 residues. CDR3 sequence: CAISPRGGSYTDTQYF. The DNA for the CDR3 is TGTGCCATCTCCCCCCGGGGGGGGAGCTACACAGATACGCAGTATTTT.

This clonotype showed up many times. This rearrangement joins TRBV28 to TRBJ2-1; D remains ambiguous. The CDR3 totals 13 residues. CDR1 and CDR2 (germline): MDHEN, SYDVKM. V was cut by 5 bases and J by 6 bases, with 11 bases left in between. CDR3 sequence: CASSPREANEQFF. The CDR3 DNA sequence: TGTGCCAGCAGTCCCCGTGAGGCCAATGAGCAGTTCTTC.

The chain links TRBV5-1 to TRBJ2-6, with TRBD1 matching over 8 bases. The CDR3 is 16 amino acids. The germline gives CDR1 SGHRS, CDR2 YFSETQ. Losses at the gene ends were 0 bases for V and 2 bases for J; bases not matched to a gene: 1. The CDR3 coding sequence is TGCGCCAGCAGCTTGGTGACAGGGGCTGGGGCCAACGTCCTGACTTTC. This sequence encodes CASSLVTGAGANVLTF.

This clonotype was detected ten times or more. The CDR3 DNA sequence: TGTGCCAGCAGCTCCGGCTGGTGGGGTAATTCACCCCTCCACTTT. As protein: CASSSGWWGNSPLHF. J is TRBJ1-6 and V is TRBV11-2; D is unclear. The CDR3 runs 15 residues. The germline V gene has CDR1 SGHAT and CDR2 FQNNGV. V dropped 4 bases and J dropped 6 bases, with 13 bases sitting between them.

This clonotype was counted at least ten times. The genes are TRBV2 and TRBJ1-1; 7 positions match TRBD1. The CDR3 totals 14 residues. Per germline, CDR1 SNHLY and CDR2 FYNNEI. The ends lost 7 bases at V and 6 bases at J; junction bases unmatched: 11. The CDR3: CASIQGQDLSEAFF. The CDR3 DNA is TGTGCCAGCATCCAAGGACAGGATCTATCTGAAGCTTTCTTT.

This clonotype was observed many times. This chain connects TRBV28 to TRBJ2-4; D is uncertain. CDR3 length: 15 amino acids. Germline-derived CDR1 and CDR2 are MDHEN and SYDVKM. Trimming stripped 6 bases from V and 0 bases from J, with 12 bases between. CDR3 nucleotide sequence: TGTGCCAGCAGCCGACGTTCGGGAGCCAAAAACATTCAGTACTTC. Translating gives CASSRRSGAKNIQYF.

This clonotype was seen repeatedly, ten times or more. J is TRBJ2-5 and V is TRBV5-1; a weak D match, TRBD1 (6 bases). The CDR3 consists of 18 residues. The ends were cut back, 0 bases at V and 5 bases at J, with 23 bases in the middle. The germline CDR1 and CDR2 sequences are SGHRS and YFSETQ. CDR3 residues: CASSLGTSWQGSWETQYF. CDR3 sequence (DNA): TGCGCCAGCAGCTTGGGGACGAGTTGGCAGGGGTCATGGGAGACCCAGTACTTC.

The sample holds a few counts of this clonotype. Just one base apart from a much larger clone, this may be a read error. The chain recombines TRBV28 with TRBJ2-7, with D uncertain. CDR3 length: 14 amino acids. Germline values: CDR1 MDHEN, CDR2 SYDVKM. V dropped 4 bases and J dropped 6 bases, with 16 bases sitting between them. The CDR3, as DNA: TGTGCCAGCAGTTCCTCCCGCCCGCCCGGCGAGCAGTACTTC. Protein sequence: CASSSSRPPGEQYF.

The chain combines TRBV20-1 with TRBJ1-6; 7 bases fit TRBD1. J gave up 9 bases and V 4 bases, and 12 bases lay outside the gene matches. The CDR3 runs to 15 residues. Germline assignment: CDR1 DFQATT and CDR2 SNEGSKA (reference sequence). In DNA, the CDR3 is TGCAGTGCTAAGCCCGGGACAGCCCGGATTTCACCCCTCCACTTT. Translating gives CSAKPGTARISPLHF.

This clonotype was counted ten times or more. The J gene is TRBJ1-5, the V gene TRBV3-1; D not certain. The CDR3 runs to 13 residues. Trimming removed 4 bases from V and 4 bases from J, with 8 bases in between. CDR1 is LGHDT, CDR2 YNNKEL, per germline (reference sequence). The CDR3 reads CASSLRRNQPQHF. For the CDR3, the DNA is TGTGCCAGCAGCCTAAGAAGAAATCAGCCCCAGCATTTT.

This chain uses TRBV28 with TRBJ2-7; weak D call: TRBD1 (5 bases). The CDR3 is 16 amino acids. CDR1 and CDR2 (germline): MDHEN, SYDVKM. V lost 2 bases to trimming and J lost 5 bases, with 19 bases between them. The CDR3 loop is CASSLEVAGSRDEQYF. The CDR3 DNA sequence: TGTGCCAGCAGTTTAGAGGTCGCAGGGTCTAGGGACGAGCAGTACTTC.

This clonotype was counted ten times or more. For the CDR3, the DNA is TGTGCCACCAGTGACCCAAATACAGGGAGCACAGATACGCAGTATTTT. It yields the protein CATSDPNTGSTDTQYF. The rearrangement uses TRBV24-1 and TRBJ2-3, with D tentatively TRBD1 (6 bases). V lost 4 bases and J 0 bases, leaving 13 bases between the germline ends. CDR1 is KGHDR, CDR2 SFDVKD, per germline. This CDR3 region has 16 residues.

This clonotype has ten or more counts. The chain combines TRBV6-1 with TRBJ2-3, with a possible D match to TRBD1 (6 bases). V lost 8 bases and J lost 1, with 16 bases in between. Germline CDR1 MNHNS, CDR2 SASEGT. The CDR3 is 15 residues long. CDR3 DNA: TGTGCCAGCCATCGTTTAGGACAGCGCACAGATACGCAGTATTTT. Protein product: CASHRLGQRTDTQYF.

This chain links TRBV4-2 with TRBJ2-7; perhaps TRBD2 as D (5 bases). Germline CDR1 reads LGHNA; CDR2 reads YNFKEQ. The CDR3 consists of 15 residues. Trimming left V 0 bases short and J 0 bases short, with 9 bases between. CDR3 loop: CASSQETTPSYEQYF. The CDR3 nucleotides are TGTGCCAGCAGCCAAGAGACTACGCCCTCCTACGAGCAGTACTTC.

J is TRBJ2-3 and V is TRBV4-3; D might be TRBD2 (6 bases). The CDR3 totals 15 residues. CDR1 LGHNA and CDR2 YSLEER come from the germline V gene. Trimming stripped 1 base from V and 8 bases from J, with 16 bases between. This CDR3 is CASSQGGGFGATQYF. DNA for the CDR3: TGCGCCAGCAGCCAAGGAGGAGGGTTTGGGGCTACGCAGTATTTT.

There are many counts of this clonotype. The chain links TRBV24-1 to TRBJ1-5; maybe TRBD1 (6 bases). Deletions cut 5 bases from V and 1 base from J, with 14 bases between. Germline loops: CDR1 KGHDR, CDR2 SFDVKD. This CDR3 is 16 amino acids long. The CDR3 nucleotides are TGTGCCACCAGTGCCACCAGGGGTGGAAGCAATCAGCCCCAGCATTTT. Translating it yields CATSATRGGSNQPQHF.

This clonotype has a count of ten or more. CDR3 DNA: TGTGCCAGCAGCTTAACGTCCATCAATGAGCAGTTCTTC. Encoded protein: CASSLTSINEQFF. V is TRBV7-9 and J is TRBJ2-1; D unresolved. This CDR3 comprises 13 residues. Trimming removed 2 bases at V and 6 bases at J, with 8 bases between. Germline CDR1 is SEHNR and CDR2 is FQNEAQ (reference sequence).

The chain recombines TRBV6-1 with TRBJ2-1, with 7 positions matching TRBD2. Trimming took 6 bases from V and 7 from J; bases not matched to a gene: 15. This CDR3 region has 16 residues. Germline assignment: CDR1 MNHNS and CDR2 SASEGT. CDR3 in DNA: TGTGCCAGCAGCCCGGGAGGACTGCTAGTAGCTAATGAGCAGTTCTTC. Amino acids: CASSPGGLLVANEQFF.

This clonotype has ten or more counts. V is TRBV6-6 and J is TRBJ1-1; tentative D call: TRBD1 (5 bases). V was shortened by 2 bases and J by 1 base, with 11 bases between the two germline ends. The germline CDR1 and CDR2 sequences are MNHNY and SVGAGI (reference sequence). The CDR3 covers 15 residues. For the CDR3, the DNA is TGTGCCAGCAGTTACCAGGCAGGGTCGAACACTGAAGCTTTCTTT. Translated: CASSYQAGSNTEAFF.

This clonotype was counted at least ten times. CDR3: CASLQTASSGNTIYF. The DNA of the CDR3 is TGTGCCAGCCTACAAACGGCCAGCTCTGGAAACACCATATATTTT. J is TRBJ1-3 and V is TRBV2, with no clear D. The V and J ends lost 8 bases and 0 bases respectively, with 14 bases between them. Germline V gene sequence: CDR1 SNHLY, CDR2 FYNNEI. This CDR3 has 15 amino acids.

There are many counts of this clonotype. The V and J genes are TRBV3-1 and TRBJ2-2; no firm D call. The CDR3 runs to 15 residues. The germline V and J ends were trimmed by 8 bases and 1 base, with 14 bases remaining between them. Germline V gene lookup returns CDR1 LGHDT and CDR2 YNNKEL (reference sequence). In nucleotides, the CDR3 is TGTGCCAGCTCCCGTAGCCTCATGAACACCGGGGAGCTGTTTTTT. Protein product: CASSRSLMNTGELFF. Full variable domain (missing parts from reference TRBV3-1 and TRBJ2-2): DTAVSQTPKYLVTQMGNDKSIKCEQNLGHDTMYWYKQDSKKFLKIMFSYNNKELIINETVPNRFSPKSPDKAHLNLHINSLELGDSAVYFCASSRSLMNTGELFFGEGSRLTVL.

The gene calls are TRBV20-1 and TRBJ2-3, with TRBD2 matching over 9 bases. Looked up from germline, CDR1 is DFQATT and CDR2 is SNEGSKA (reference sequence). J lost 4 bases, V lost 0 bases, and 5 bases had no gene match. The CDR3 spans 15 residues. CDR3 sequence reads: CSARDSGSSPDTQYF. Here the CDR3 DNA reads TGCAGTGCTAGAGATAGCGGGAGTAGCCCAGATACGCAGTATTTT.

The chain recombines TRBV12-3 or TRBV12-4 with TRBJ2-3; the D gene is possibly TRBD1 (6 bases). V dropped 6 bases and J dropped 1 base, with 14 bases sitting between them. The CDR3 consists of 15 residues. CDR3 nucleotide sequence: TGTGCCAGCAGCACGATGGACAGCCGCACAGATACGCAGTATTTT. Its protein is CASSTMDSRTDTQYF.

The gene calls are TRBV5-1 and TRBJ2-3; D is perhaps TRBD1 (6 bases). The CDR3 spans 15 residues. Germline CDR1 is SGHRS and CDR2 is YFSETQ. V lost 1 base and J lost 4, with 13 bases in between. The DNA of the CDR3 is TGCGCCAGCAGCTTGTCGGGCAGGGGCGCAGATACGCAGTATTTT. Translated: CASSLSGRGADTQYF.

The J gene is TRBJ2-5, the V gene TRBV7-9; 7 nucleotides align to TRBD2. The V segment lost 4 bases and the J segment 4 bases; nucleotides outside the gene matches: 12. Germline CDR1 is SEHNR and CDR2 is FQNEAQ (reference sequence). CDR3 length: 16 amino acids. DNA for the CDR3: TGTGCCAGCAGCTCGGACGGGAGGCTGAAGAGAGAGACCCAGTACTTC. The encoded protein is CASSSDGRLKRETQYF.

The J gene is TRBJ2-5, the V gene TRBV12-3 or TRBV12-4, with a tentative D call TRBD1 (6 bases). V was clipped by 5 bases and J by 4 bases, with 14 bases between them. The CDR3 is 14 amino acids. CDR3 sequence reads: CASSVTGRTETQYF. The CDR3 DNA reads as TGTGCCAGCAGTGTAACAGGGAGAACAGAGACCCAGTACTTC.

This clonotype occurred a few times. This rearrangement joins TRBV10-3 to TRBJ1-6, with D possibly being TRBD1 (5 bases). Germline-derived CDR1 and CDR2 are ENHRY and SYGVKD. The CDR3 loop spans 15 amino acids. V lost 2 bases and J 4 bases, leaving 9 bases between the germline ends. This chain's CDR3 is CAISEPGDYNSPLHF. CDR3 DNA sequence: TGTGCCATCAGTGAGCCGGGGGATTATAATTCACCCCTCCACTTT.

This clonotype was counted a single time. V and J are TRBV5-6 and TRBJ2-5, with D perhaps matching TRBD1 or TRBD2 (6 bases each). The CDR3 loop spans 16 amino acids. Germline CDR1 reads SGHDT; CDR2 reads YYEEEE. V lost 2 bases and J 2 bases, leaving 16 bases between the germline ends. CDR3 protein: CASSFIGGTAQETQYF. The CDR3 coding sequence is TGTGCCAGCAGCTTTATAGGGGGGACCGCTCAAGAGACCCAGTACTTC.

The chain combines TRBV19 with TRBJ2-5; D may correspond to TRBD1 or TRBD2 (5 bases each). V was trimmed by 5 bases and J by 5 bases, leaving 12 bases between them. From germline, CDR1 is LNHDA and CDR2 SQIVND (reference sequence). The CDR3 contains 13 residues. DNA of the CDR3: TGTGCCAGTAGTCTCCCGGGGCGGGAGACCCAGTACTTC. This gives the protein CASSLPGRETQYF. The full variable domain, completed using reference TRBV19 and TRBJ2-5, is DGGITQSPKYLFRKEGQNVTLSCEQNLNHDAMYWYRQDPGQGLRLIYYSQIVNDFQKGDIAEGYSVSREKKESFPLTVTSAQKNPTAFYLCASSLPGRETQYFGPGTRLLVL.